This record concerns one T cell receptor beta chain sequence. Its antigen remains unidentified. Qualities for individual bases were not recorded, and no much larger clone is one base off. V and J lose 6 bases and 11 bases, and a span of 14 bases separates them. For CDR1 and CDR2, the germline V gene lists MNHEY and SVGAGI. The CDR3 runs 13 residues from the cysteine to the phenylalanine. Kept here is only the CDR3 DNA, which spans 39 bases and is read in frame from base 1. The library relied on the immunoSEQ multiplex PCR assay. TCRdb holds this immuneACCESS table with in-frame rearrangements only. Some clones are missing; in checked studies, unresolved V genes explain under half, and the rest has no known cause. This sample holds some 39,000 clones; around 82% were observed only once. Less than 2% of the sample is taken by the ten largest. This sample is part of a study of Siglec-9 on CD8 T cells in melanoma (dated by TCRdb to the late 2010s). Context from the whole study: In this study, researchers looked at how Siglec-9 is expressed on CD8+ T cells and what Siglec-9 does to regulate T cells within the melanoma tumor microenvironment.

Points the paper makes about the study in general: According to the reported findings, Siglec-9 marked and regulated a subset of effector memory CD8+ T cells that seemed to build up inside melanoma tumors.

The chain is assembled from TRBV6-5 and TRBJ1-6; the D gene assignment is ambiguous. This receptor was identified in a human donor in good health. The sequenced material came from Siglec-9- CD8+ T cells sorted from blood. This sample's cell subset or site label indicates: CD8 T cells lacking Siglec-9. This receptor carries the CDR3 CASSPRAEAPLHF. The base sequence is TGTGCCAGCAGCCCCCGAGCCGAGGCACCCCTCCACTTT.